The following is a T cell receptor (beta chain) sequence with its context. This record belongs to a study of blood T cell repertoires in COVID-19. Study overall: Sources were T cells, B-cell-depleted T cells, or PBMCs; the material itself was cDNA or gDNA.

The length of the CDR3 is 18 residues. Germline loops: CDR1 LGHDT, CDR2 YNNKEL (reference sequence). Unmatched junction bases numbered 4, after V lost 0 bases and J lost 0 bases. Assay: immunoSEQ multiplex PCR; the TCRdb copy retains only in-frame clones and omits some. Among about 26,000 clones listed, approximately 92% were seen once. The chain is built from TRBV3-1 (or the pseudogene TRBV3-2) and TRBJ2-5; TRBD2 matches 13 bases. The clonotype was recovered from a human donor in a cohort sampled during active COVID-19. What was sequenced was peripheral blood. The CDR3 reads CASSQETLAGGYQETQYF. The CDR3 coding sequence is TGTGCCAGCAGCCAAGAGACACTAGCGGGGGGGTACCAAGAGACCCAGTACTTC.